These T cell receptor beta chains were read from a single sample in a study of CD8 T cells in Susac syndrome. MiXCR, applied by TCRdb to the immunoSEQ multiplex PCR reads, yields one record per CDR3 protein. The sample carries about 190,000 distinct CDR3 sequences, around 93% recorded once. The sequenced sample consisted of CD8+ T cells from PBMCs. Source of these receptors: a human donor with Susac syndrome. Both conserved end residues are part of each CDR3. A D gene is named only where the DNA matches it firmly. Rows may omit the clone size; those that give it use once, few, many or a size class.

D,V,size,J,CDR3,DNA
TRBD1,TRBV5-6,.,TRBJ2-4,CASSTGTGYNGAKNIQYF,TGTGCCAGCAGTACCGGGACAGGGTATAATGGGGCCAAAAACATTCAGTACTTC
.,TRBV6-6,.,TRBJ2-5,CASSADSYRETQYF,TGTGCCAGCAGCGCTGACAGCTACAGGGAGACCCAGTACTTC
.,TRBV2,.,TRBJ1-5,CASRLWGQPQHF,TGTGCCAGCAGACTCTGGGGGCAGCCCCAGCATTTT
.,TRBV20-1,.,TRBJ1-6,CSARDVDGASTYNSPLHF,TGCAGTGCTAGAGATGTGGATGGGGCATCGACCTATAATTCACCCCTCCACTTT
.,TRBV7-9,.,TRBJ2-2,CASSLAWGPGELFF,TGTGCCAGCAGCTTAGCTTGGGGTCCCGGGGAGCTGTTTTTT
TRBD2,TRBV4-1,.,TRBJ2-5,CASSYGLAEKKTQYF,TGCGCCAGCAGCTACGGACTAGCGGAGAAGAAGACCCAGTACTTC
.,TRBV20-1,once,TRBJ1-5,CSASLPNQPQHF,TGCAGTGCTTCCCTTCCCAATCAGCCCCAGCATTTT
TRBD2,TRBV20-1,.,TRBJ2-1,CRGIEGGRSDEQFF,TGCAGAGGCATTGAGGGCGGGAGATCCGATGAGCAGTTCTTC
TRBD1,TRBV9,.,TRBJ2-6,CASSVDAGGVSGANVLTF,TGTGCCAGCAGCGTAGATGCAGGGGGCGTATCTGGGGCCAACGTCCTGACTTTC
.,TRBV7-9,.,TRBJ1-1,CASSGGGLMNTEAFF,TGTGCCAGCAGCGGGGGGGGGCTAATGAACACTGAAGCTTTCTTT
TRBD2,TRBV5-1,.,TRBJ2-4,CASSSGLAVLAKNIQYF,TGCGCCAGCAGCTCGGGACTAGCGGTTTTAGCCAAAAACATTCAGTACTTC
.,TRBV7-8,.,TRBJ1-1,CASSKGAHTEAFF,TGTGCCAGCAGCAAAGGGGCCCACACTGAAGCTTTCTTT
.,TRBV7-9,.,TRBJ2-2,CASSHRAFTGELFF,TGTGCCAGCAGCCACAGGGCATTCACCGGGGAGCTGTTTTTT
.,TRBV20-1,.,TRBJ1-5,CSASGGFTPNQPQHF,TGCAGTGCTAGTGGAGGGTTTACCCCAAATCAGCCCCAGCATTTT
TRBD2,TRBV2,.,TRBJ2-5,CASGGLAEETQYF,TGTGCCAGCGGGGGACTAGCGGAAGAGACCCAGTACTTC
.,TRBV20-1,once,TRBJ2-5,CSARTIQETQYF,TGCAGTGCTAGAACTATTCAAGAGACCCAGTACTTC
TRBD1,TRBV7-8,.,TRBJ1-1,CASSLGDRGTEAFF,TGTGCCAGCAGCTTAGGTGACAGGGGCACTGAAGCTTTCTTT
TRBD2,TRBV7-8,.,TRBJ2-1,CASSLRASGGPDNEQFF,TGTGCCAGCAGCTTAAGGGCTAGCGGGGGGCCTGACAATGAGCAGTTCTTC
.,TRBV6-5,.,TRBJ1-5,CASSYSQGDNQPQHF,TGTGCCAGCAGTTACTCACAGGGTGACAATCAGCCCCAGCATTTT
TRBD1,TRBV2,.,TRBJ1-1,CAGTGVTEAFF,TGTGCCGGAACAGGGGTTACTGAAGCTTTCTTT
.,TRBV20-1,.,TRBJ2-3,CSASSAHRVFTDTQYF,TGCAGTGCTAGTTCAGCCCACAGGGTATTCACAGATACGCAGTATTTT
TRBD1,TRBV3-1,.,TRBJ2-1,CASSPTGRGEQFF,TGTGCCAGCAGCCCGACAGGGCGTGGTGAGCAGTTCTTC
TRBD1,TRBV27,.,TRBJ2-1,CASSLGTVPNNEQFF,TGTGCCAGCAGTTTAGGGACAGTACCGAACAATGAGCAGTTCTTC
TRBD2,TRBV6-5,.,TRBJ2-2,CASSNSGGNTGELFF,TGTGCCAGCAGTAATAGCGGGGGGAACACCGGGGAGCTGTTTTTT
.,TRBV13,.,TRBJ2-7,CASSSRTGGLAGGSEQYF,TGTGCCAGCAGCTCCCGGACAGGGGGCTTAGCGGGAGGCTCCGAGCAGTACTTC
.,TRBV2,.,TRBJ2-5,CASSEPEQETQYF,TGTGCCAGCAGTGAACCGGAACAAGAGACCCAGTACTTC
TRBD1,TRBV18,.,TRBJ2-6,CASSPPMTGPKGANVLTF,TGTGCCAGCTCACCTCCAATGACAGGGCCGAAAGGGGCCAACGTCCTGACTTTC
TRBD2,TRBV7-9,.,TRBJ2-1,CASSPTSGRINEQFF,TGTGCCAGCAGCCCGACTAGCGGGAGGATCAATGAGCAGTTCTTC
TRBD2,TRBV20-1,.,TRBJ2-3,CSASPASGSSTDTQYF,TGCAGTGCTAGCCCCGCTAGCGGCTCTAGCACAGATACGCAGTATTTT
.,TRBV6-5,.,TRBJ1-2,CASSYPRTNYGYTF,TGTGCCAGCAGTTACCCCAGGACAAACTATGGCTACACCTTC
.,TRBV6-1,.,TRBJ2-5,CASRPSLGVTQETQYF,TGTGCCAGCAGACCCTCGTTGGGCGTAACCCAAGAGACCCAGTACTTC
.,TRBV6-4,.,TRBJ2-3,CASSGTPSTDTQYF,TGTGCCAGCTCCGGGACTCCTAGCACAGATACGCAGTATTTT